This T cell receptor (beta chain) originates from a study of cytomegalovirus exposure and HLA in healthy donors (dated by TCRdb to about 2017). In the study overall: The 666 repertoires of the first cohort and the approximately 110 validation repertoires were produced on the same platform, according to a later analysis. The study was designed to test whether signatures of past pathogen exposure could be identified by cataloging public T cell receptors. In addition to the first cohort of 500 to 850 subjects, a separate validation cohort of 120 different subjects was used. To predict cytomegalovirus infection status, the study combined high-throughput TCR immunosequencing, statistical association of individual TCRs with disease status, and machine learning. General findings and caveats noted by the study authors: The classifier was reported to diagnose cytomegalovirus status with high specificity and sensitivity in both the original cohort and the validation cohort. A total of around 150 TCR beta chains were listed by the study as associated with cytomegalovirus. Of the cluster scores, roughly 93% were above 0 in a later analysis, which found that TCRs clustered in the first cohort also tended to co-occur in the 95 to 150 validation repertoires. A few of the identified cytomegalovirus-associated TCR beta chains were confirmed in vitro to be specific for cytomegalovirus antigens. The validation cohort had no HLA typing available for a later analysis, so co-occurrence within that cohort was assessed over all 130 or so repertoires. Across donors, most TCR sequences were observed very rarely, whereas some public TCRs were present in many individuals. It was suggested by the authors that the approach could potentially be generalized to other disease states and immunological phenotypes.

Library preparation used the immunoSEQ multiplex PCR assay. Concerning the study's data processing: To diagnose cytomegalovirus status from the catalog of TCR beta chain sequences, a statistical classification framework was built. Here the immuneACCESS table is served through TCRdb, limited to in-frame sequences with V and J called. Missing clones are a known gap in these copies; in checked studies unresolved V genes cover under half, and the rest lacks a known reason. That table furnishes V, J and clone size, whereas the DNA furnished D and trimming. The sample records about 150,000 clones, about 86% of which are singletons. The ten most abundant clones make up about 2.2% of the sample. The donors were included in the validation cohort of over a hundred subjects, a group kept apart from the roughly 670-subject first cohort. A note on this clone: The target of this receptor is not known. The input lacks base qualities; no much larger clone sits a single base away.

Trimming removed 3 bases from V and 0 bases from J, leaving 4 bases between the germline ends. CDR1 and CDR2 are read off the germline V gene (reference sequence) as MNHEY and SMNVEV. Its CDR3 holds 13 amino acids, cysteine through phenylalanine. Left in the record is the CDR3 DNA by itself, 39 bases read in frame from the first base. Input material: PBMCs. The receptor was isolated from a human donor in good health. In this chain, TRBV27 is recombined with TRBJ2-3; the D gene assignment is ambiguous. CDR3 loop: CASSFGSTDTQYF. The DNA is TGTGCCAGCAGTTTCGGGAGCACAGATACGCAGTATTTT.